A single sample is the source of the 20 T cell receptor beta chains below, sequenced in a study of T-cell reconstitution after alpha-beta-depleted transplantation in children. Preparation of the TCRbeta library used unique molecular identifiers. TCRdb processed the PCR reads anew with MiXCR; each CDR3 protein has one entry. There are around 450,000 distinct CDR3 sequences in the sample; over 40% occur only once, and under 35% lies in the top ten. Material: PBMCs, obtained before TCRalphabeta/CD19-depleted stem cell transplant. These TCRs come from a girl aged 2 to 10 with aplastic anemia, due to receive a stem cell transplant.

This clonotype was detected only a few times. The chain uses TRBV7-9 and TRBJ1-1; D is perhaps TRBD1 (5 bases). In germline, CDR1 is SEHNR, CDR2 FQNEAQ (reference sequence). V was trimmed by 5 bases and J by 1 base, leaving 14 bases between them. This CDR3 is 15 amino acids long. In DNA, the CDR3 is TGTGCCAGCAGCCCAAGCCTGGGGCGGAACACTGAAGCTTTCTTT. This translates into CASSPSLGRNTEAFF.

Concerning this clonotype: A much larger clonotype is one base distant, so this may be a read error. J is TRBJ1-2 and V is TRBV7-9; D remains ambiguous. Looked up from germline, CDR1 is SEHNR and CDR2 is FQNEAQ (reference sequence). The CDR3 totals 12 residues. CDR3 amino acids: CASSSEIYGDTF. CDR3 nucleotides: TGTGCCAGCAGCTCTGAGATCTATGGCGACACCTTC. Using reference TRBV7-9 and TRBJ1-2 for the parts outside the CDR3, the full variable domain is DTGVSQNPRHKITKRGQNVTFRCDPISEHNRLYWYRQTLGQGPEFLTYFQNEAQLEKSRLLSDRFSAERPKGSFSTLEIQRTEQGDSAMYLCASSSEIYGDTFGSGTRLTVV.

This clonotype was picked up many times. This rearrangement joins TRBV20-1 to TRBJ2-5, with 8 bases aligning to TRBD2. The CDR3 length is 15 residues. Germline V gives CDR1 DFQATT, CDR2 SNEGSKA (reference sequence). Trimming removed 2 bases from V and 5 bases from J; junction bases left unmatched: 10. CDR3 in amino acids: CSARSAGGPRETQYF. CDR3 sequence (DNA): TGCAGTGCTAGATCTGCGGGAGGACCCAGGGAGACCCAGTACTTC.

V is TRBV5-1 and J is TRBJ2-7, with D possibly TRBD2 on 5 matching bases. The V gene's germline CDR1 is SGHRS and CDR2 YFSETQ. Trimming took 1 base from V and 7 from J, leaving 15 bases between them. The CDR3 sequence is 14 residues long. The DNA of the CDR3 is TGCGCCAGCAGCTTGACCGGGGTCTACCGGGAGCAGTACTTC. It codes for CASSLTGVYREQYF.

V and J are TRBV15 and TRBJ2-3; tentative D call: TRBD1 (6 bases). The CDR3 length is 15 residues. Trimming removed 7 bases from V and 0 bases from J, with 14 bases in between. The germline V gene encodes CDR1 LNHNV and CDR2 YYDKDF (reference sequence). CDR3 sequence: CATKTGTSSTDTQYF. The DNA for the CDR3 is TGTGCCACCAAAACTGGGACATCTAGCACAGATACGCAGTATTTT. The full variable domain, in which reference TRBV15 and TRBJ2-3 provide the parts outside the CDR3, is DAMVIQNPRYQVTQFGKPVTLSCSQTLNHNVMYWYQQKSSQAPKLLFHYYDKDFNNEADTPDNFQSRRPNTSFCFLDIRSPGLGDTAMYLCATKTGTSSTDTQYFGPGTRLTVL.

The CDR3 reads CASSSIFPGLTSYEQYF. DNA of the CDR3: TGTGCCAGCAGCTCAATATTCCCGGGACTGACCTCCTACGAGCAGTACTTC. The rearrangement joins TRBV11-2 to TRBJ2-7; tentative D call: TRBD2 (6 bases). Germline V lookup: CDR1 SGHAT, CDR2 FQNNGV. CDR3 length: 17 amino acids. Trimming pared 4 bases from V and 0 bases from J, leaving 19 bases between.

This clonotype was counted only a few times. The chain's CDR3 is CSARDLSGSTWETQYF. The CDR3 DNA follows: TGCAGTGCTAGAGACCTGAGCGGGAGCACTTGGGAGACCCAGTACTTC. The V gene is TRBV20-1, the J gene TRBJ2-5; 8 positions agree with TRBD2. Germline lookup yields CDR1 DFQATT and CDR2 SNEGSKA (reference sequence). This CDR3 contains 16 residues. The V gene end was trimmed by 0 bases and the J gene end by 5 bases; junction bases not matched to a gene: 11.

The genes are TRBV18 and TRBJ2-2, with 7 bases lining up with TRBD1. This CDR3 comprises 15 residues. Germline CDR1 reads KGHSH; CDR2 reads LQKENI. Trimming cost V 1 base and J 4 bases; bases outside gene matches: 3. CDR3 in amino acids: CASSPRTGFTGELFF. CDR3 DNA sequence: TGTGCCAGCTCACCACGGACAGGTTTCACCGGGGAGCTGTTTTTT.

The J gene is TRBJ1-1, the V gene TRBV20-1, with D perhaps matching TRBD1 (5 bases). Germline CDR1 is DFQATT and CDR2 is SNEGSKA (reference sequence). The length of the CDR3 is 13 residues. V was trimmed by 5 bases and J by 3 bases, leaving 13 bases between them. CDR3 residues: CSAEGGEDTEAFF. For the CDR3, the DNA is TGCAGTGCTGAAGGAGGGGAAGACACTGAAGCTTTCTTT.

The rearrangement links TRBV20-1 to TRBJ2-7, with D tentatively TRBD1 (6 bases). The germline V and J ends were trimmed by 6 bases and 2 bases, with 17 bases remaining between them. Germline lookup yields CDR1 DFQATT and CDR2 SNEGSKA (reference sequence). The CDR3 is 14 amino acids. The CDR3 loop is CSAHTGKGAYEQYF. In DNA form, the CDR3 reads TGCAGTGCGCACACGGGGAAGGGGGCCTACGAGCAGTACTTC.

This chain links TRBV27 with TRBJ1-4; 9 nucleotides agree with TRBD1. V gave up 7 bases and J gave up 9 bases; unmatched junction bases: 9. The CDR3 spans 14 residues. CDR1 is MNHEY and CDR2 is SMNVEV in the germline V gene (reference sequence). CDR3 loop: CASKTGGSPQKLFF. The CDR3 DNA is TGTGCCAGCAAAACAGGGGGCAGTCCCCAAAAACTGTTTTTT.

As DNA, the CDR3 is TGTGCCAGCCGTAACGGGGGCGGGAGAAGCAATGAGCAGTTCTTC. It yields the protein CASRNGGGRSNEQFF. The rearrangement links TRBV14 to TRBJ2-1; D possibly corresponds to TRBD2 (7 bases). This CDR3 spans 15 amino acids. The V gene lost 8 bases and the J gene lost 6 bases, with 20 bases spanning the gap. The germline gives CDR1 SGHDN, CDR2 FVKESK.

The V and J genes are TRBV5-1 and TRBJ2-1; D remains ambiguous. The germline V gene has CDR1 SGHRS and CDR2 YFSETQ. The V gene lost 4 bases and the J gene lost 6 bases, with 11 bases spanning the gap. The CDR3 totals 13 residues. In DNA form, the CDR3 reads TGCGCCAGCAGCCCTGACTTGGGCAATGAGCAGTTCTTC. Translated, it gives CASSPDLGNEQFF.

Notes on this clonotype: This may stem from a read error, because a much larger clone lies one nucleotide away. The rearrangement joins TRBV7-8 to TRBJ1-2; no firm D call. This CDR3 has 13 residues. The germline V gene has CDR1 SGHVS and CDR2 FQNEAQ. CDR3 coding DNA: TGTGCCAGCAACTTACGGTATTCCGGCGGCTACACCTTC. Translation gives CASNLRYSGGYTF.

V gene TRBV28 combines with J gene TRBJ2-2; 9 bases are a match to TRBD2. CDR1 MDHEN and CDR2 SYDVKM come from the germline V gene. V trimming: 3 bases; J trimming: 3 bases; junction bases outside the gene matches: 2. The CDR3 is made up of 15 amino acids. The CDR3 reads CASSFGGRDTGELFF. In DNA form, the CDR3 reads TGTGCCAGCAGTTTCGGCGGGAGGGACACCGGGGAGCTGTTTTTT. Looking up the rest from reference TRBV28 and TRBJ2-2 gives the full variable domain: DVKVTQSSRYLVKRTGEKVFLECVQDMDHENMFWYRQDPGLGLRLIYFSYDVKMKEKGDIPEGYSVSREKKERFSLILESASTNQTSMYLCASSFGGRDTGELFFGEGSRLTVL.

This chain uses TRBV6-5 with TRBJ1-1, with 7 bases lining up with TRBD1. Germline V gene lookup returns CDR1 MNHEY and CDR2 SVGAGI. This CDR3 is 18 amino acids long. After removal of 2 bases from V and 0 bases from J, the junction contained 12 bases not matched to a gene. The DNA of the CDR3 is TGTGCCAGCAGTTACGGGAAGGGGGCTAGGGGGATGAACACTGAAGCTTTCTTT. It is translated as CASSYGKGARGMNTEAFF.

Written as DNA, the CDR3 is TGTGCCAGCAGCTCGATACCTACCAGGGTGATCTCCTACAATGAGCAGTTCTTC. Translated, it gives CASSSIPTRVISYNEQFF. V is TRBV6-2 or TRBV6-3 and J is TRBJ2-1; a weak D match, TRBD1 (5 bases). This CDR3 comprises 18 residues. Trimming removed 6 bases from V and 0 bases from J, with 21 bases in between. Germline CDR1 MNHEY, CDR2 SVGEGT.

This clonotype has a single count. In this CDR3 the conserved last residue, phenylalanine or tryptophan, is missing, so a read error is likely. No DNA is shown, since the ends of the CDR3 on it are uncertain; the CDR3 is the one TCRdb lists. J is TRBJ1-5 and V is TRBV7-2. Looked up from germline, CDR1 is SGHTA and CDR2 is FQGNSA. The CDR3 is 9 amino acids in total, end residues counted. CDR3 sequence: CASSSRRLG.

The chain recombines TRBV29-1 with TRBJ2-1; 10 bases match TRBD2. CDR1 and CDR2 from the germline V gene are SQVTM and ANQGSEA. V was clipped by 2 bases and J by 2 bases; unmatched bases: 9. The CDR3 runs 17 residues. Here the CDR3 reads CSVEREREGITYNEQFF. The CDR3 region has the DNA TGCAGCGTTGAAAGGGAGCGGGAGGGCATAACCTACAATGAGCAGTTCTTC.

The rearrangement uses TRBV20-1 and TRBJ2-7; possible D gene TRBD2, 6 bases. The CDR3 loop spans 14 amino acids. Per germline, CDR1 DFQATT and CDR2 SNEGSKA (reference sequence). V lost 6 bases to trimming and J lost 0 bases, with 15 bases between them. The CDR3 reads CSAPSSGSSYEQYF. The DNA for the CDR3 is TGCAGTGCCCCTTCCAGCGGGTCCTCCTACGAGCAGTACTTC.